One and the same sample provided the 17 T cell receptor beta chains below, sequenced in a study of blood T cell repertoires in COVID-19. The table came from immunoSEQ multiplex PCR; TCRdb's copy has only in-frame clones and leaves some out. The table includes some 70,000 clones, around 90% detected once. Sequencing used peripheral blood. All receptors come from a man in his forties or fifties with acute or convalescent COVID-19.

The V and J genes are TRBV30 and TRBJ1-2, with a tentative D call TRBD1 (5 bases). The germline V gene has CDR1 GTSNPN and CDR2 SVGIG (reference sequence). There are 13 residues in the CDR3. V lost 4 bases, J lost 6 bases, and 15 bases lay in between. CDR3 sequence reads: CAWKEGRLDGYTF. The DNA of the CDR3 is TGTGCCTGGAAAGAGGGGAGGTTGGATGGCTACACCTTC.

This chain connects TRBV6-6 to TRBJ2-1; 13 bases are a match to TRBD2. With 6 bases clipped from V and 0 bases from J, the junction kept 11 bases outside the gene matches. The germline gives CDR1 MNHNY, CDR2 SVGAGI (reference sequence). CDR3 length: 19 amino acids. As DNA, the CDR3 is TGTGCCAGCAGACGATCTACCGGGACTAGCGGGGTCTCCTACAATGAGCAGTTCTTC. Its protein is CASRRSTGTSGVSYNEQFF.

The J gene is TRBJ2-7, the V gene TRBV18; TRBD2 matches at 8 bases. CDR1 and CDR2 from the germline V gene are KGHSH and LQKENI. The V segment lost 5 bases and the J segment 0 bases; nucleotides outside the gene matches: 6. The CDR3 consists of 15 residues. Here the CDR3 reads CASSTLAGSSYEQYF. DNA of the CDR3: TGTGCCAGCTCAACCTTAGCGGGAAGCTCCTACGAGCAGTACTTC.

The V gene is TRBV4-3, the J gene TRBJ2-3; D uncertain. Germline loops: CDR1 LGHNA, CDR2 YSLEER. The germline V and J ends were trimmed by 0 bases and 0 bases, with 13 bases remaining between them. This CDR3 has 17 amino acids. CDR3 bases: TGCGCCAGCAGCCAAGATACCGCTCCAACTAGCACAGATACGCAGTATTTT. Translated, it gives CASSQDTAPTSTDTQYF.

V gene TRBV7-9 combines with J gene TRBJ2-1; D is ambiguous. Germline V gene lookup returns CDR1 SEHNR and CDR2 FQNEAQ (reference sequence). This CDR3 spans 18 amino acids. The V end was cut by 2 bases, the J end by 0 bases, with 17 bases between. CDR3 in amino acids: CASSLYREKRLSYNEQFF. Here the CDR3 DNA reads TGTGCCAGCAGCTTATATAGAGAAAAGAGACTCTCCTACAATGAGCAGTTCTTC.

This chain joins TRBV18 and TRBJ1-5; no clear D gene. This CDR3 comprises 15 residues. Germline CDR1 is KGHSH and CDR2 is LQKENI. The V end lost 2 bases, the J end lost 0 bases, and 8 bases lay between the germline ends. In DNA form, the CDR3 reads TGTGCCAGCTCACCAGGGCAGTATAGCAATCAGCCCCAGCATTTT. Its translation: CASSPGQYSNQPQHF.

This sequence joins TRBV11-2 and TRBJ1-4; D is unclear. This CDR3 contains 14 residues. CDR1 is SGHAT, CDR2 FQNNGV, per germline. Trimming shortened V by 2 bases and J by 4 bases, and 8 bases separated the two germline ends. In nucleotides, the CDR3 is TGTGCCAGCAGCTTACGGAGCCTTAATGAAAAACTGTTTTTT. Protein product: CASSLRSLNEKLFF.

The CDR3 region has the DNA TGTGCCAGTAACAGGGGAGGATCAACTAATGAAAAACTGTTTTTT. Amino acids: CASNRGGSTNEKLFF. The gene calls are TRBV19 and TRBJ1-4, with 7 bases fitting TRBD1. CDR1 is LNHDA, CDR2 SQIVND, per germline (reference sequence). The CDR3 is 15 amino acids. Trimming at V came to 7 bases and at J to 0 bases, leaving 5 bases not matched to a gene.

A remark on this clone: A read error may produce the germline difference seen at one junction end. V usage is TRBV24-1 and J usage is TRBJ2-7; 7 bases are shared with TRBD1. CDR1 KGHDR and CDR2 SFDVKD come from the germline V gene. This CDR3 is built from 15 residues. DNA for the CDR3: TGTGCCACCAGTGATTTGGGGACAGTTTCCTCCGAGCAGTACTTC. Translation: CATSDLGTVSSEQYF.

The J gene is TRBJ2-7, the V gene TRBV18; 9 bases are shared with TRBD1. The V gene's germline CDR1 is KGHSH and CDR2 LQKENI. The CDR3 has 12 amino acids. Trimming removed 3 bases from V and 12 bases from J; junction bases left unmatched: 6. CDR3 loop: CASSPGTGRLYF. DNA of the CDR3: TGTGCCAGCTCACCCGGGACAGGGCGGTTGTACTTC.

The chain is built from TRBV18 and TRBJ2-7, with D tentatively TRBD1 (5 bases). Germline V gene data show CDR1 as KGHSH and CDR2 as LQKENI. The CDR3 extends over 12 amino acids. V dropped 2 bases and J dropped 9 bases, with 11 bases sitting between them. CDR3 amino acids: CASSPKGEGQYF. In DNA, the CDR3 is TGTGCCAGCTCACCAAAAGGGGAAGGGCAGTACTTC.

This clone was seen once. J is TRBJ2-1 and V is TRBV7-9; tentatively, D is TRBD1 (5 bases). Germline-derived CDR1 and CDR2 are SEHNR and FQNEAQ (reference sequence). Trimming left V 5 bases short and J 2 bases short, with 19 bases between. The CDR3 totals 17 residues. CDR3 amino acids: CASSRSSWQGAYNEQFF. CDR3 nucleotides: TGTGCCAGCAGCCGTTCCTCGTGGCAGGGTGCCTACAATGAGCAGTTCTTC.

This chain joins TRBV29-1 and TRBJ2-7; 16 positions agree with TRBD2. Germline lookup yields CDR1 SQVTM and CDR2 ANQGSEA. The CDR3 runs 16 residues. V shed 4 bases, J shed 2 bases, and the junction held 5 bases outside the gene matches. This CDR3 is CSVAGTSGRAAYEQYF. CDR3 DNA sequence: TGCAGCGTTGCCGGGACTAGCGGGAGGGCCGCCTACGAGCAGTACTTC.

This chain links TRBV3-1 (or the pseudogene TRBV3-2) with TRBJ2-7, with D possibly TRBD1 on 5 matching bases. V lost 1 base and J lost 4, with 11 bases in between. The CDR3 length is 14 residues. Germline assignment: CDR1 LGHDT and CDR2 YNNKEL (reference sequence). CDR3 loop: CASSQVRGQYEQYF. CDR3 coding DNA: TGTGCCAGCAGCCAAGTTAGGGGCCAGTACGAGCAGTACTTC.

J is TRBJ1-1 and V is TRBV3-1 (or the pseudogene TRBV3-2), with TRBD1 matching over 8 bases. The CDR3 consists of 17 residues. The germline gives CDR1 LGHDT, CDR2 YNNKEL (reference sequence). With 4 bases clipped from V and 4 bases from J, the junction kept 14 bases outside the gene matches. In DNA, the CDR3 is TGTGCCAGCAGCCGAGGTAGGGGCAGGGGGCAACGCACTGAAGCTTTCTTT. Protein: CASSRGRGRGQRTEAFF.

V usage is TRBV7-2 and J usage is TRBJ2-1, with TRBD2 identical over 15 bases. The V gene's germline CDR1 is SGHTA and CDR2 FQGNSA. V lost 5 bases and J lost 5; bases outside the gene matches: 4. The CDR3 totals 16 residues. DNA of the CDR3: TGTGCCAGCAGCACCGGGACTAGCGGGAGGCACAATGAGCAGTTCTTC. Translation gives CASSTGTSGRHNEQFF.

V and J are TRBV9 and TRBJ1-5, with D unclear. Trimming left V 0 bases short and J 3 bases short, with 10 bases between. The germline gives CDR1 SGDLS, CDR2 YYNGEE. This CDR3 contains 15 residues. The CDR3 sequence is CASSVGQQLNQPQHF. The CDR3, as DNA: TGTGCCAGCAGCGTAGGCCAACAGCTCAATCAGCCCCAGCATTTT.